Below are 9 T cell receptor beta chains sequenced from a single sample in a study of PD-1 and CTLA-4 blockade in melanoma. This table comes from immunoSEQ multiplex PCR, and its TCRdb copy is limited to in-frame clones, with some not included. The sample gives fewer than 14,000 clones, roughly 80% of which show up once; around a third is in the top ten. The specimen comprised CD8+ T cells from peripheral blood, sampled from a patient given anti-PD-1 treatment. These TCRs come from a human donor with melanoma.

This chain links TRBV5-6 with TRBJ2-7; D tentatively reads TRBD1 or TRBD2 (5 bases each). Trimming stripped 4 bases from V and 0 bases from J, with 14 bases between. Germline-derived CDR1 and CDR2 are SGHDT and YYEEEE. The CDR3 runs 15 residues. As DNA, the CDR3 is TGTGCCAGCAGCCTTGGAGGACACTACTCCTACGAGCAGTACTTC. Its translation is CASSLGGHYSYEQYF.

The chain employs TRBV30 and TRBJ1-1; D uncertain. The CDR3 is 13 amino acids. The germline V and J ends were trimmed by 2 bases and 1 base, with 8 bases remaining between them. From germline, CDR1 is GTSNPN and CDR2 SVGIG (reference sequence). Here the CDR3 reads CAWSYSENTEAFF. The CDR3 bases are TGTGCCTGGAGTTACTCTGAGAACACTGAAGCTTTCTTT.

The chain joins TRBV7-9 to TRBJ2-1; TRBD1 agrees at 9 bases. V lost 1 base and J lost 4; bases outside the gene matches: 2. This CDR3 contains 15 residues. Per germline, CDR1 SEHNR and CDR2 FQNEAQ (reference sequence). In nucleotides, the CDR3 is TGTGCCAGCAGCTTAGTAGGGACAGGGTACAATGAGCAGTTCTTC. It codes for CASSLVGTGYNEQFF.

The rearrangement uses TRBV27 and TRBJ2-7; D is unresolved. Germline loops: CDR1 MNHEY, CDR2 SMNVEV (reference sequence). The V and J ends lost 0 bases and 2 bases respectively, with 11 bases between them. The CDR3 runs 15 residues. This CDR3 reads CASSLSGRRPYEQYF. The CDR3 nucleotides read TGTGCCAGCAGTTTATCCGGCAGGAGACCCTACGAGCAGTACTTC.

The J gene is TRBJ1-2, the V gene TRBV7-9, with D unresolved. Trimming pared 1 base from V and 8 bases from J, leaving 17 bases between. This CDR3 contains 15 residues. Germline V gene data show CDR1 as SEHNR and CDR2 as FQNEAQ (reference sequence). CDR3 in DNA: TGTGCCAGCAGCTTAGAAGAACAGTCGGTATGGGGCTACACCTTC. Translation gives CASSLEEQSVWGYTF.

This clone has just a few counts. In DNA, the CDR3 is TGTGCCAGCAGTTACGACAGGGGGCACACTGAAGCTTTCTTT. Translating gives CASSYDRGHTEAFF. The chain has TRBV28 and TRBJ1-1; TRBD1 matches 10 bases. The CDR3 length is 14 residues. Germline CDR1 is MDHEN and CDR2 is SYDVKM. V shed 4 bases and J 3 bases; nucleotides not matched to a gene: 2.

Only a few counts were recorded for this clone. CDR3 sequence reads: CASSEGRVSYEQYF. The CDR3 DNA follows: TGTGCCAGCAGTGAGGGCAGGGTCTCCTACGAGCAGTACTTC. The chain combines TRBV6-2 or TRBV6-3 with TRBJ2-7; D could derive from TRBD1 or TRBD2 (5 bases each). The ends were cut back, 5 bases at V and 0 bases at J, with 11 bases in the middle. The CDR3 totals 14 residues. The germline V gene has CDR1 MNHEY and CDR2 SVGEGT.

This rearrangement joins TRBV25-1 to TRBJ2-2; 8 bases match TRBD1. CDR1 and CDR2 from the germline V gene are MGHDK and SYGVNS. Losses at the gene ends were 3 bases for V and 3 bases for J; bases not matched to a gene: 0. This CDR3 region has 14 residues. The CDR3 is CASSEDRDTGELFF. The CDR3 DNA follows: TGTGCCAGCAGTGAGGACAGGGACACCGGGGAGCTGTTTTTT.

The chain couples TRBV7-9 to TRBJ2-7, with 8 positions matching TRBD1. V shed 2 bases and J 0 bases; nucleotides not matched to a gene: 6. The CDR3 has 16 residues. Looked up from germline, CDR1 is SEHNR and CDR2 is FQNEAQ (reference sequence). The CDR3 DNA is TGTGCCAGCAGCTTATCTCTTCAGGGGGCCTCCTACGAGCAGTACTTC. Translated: CASSLSLQGASYEQYF. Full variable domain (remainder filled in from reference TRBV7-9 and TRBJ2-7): DTGVSQNPRHKITKRGQNVTFRCDPISEHNRLYWYRQTLGQGPEFLTYFQNEAQLEKSRLLSDRFSAERPKGSFSTLEIQRTEQGDSAMYLCASSLSLQGASYEQYFGPGTRLTVT.